This note documents a single T cell receptor beta chain sequence. Its antigen is unknown. The sample holds no much larger clone one base away, and base qualities are not on file. The germline V gene (reference sequence) specifies DFQATT as CDR1 and SNEGSKA as CDR2. The V end loses 6 bases and the J end loses 4 bases, and a stretch of 12 bases separates them. The CDR3, cysteine through phenylalanine, is 12 amino acids long. The kept DNA is CDR3 alone, 36 bases in frame from the first base. These data originate in a study of CD8 T cells in Susac syndrome (dated by TCRdb to about 2019). Context from the whole study: Whether CD8+ T cell activation and differentiation in Susac syndrome was antigen driven was tested using repertoire sequencing.

Study-wide conclusions, independent of this receptor: The number of individuals in the TCR sequencing and HLA analysis was recognized as being relatively small.

RNA was extracted using the RNeasy kit, and roughly 0.5 to 1 ug of the RNA was reverse transcribed with random hexamers. The immunoSEQ multiplex PCR assay, which covers 54 Vbeta and 13 Jbeta segments, was used to amplify TCR beta CDR3 regions. Bias from PCR amplification was corrected by using a synthetic template baseline for primer optimization and for computational correction. As for how the authors treated the data: Reads were annotated to V, D and J genes according to IMGT and were analyzed with immunoSEQ Analyzer, with only productive sequences retained. Clonality was calculated as one minus the Shannon entropy normalized by log2 of the number of productive unique sequences. For each patient and control, public and private clones were evaluated within the 100 most prevalent clones. Clones were defined as Susac-specific when absent from the healthy and MS cohorts, from over a thousand published viral clones and from other ImmuneACCESS disease sequences. The public reads were reanalyzed by TCRdb: fastp trimming at Q25, MiXCR alignment, in-frame beta chains only. Every entry covers one CDR3 protein and lists the most common genes and DNA from its rows. These V and J calls derive from TCRdb rather than the authors' analysis. This sample holds 150,000 to 200,000 distinct CDR3 sequences; 85% to 95% were observed only once. About 0.14% of the sample rests with the top ten.

Peripheral blood CD8+ and CD4+ T cells from healthy donors, Susac syndrome patients and multiple sclerosis patients were profiled using high-throughput TCR beta sequencing. Healthy donors were included as age- and sex-matched controls. Bulk CD8+ and CD4+ T cells were purified magnetically by negative isolation, whereas CD8+ TEMRA cells were enriched by FACS. Blood was collected in EDTA tubes and processed within 24 hours, with PBMCs isolated through density gradient centrifugation. PBMCs intended for TCR sequencing were cryopreserved in liquid nitrogen and were subsequently thawed in a 37 degrees C water bath. A purity of at least 90% was achieved for sorted or isolated CD4+, CD8+ and CD8+ TEMRA cells.

The source of this sequence is a human donor in good health. The source material was CD4+ T cells from PBMCs. The chain uses TRBV20-1 and TRBJ1-2; confidence is insufficient to name the D gene. DNA sequence: TGCAGTGCCAAGCGGGCGGTCTATGGCTACACCTTC. It encodes CSAKRAVYGYTF.